Listed below are T cell receptor beta chains from one sample, sequenced in a study of blood T cell repertoires in COVID-19. Sequencing used immunoSEQ multiplex PCR; TCRdb keeps in-frame clones, though not all of them. The profile shows roughly 150,000 clones, under 85% of them singletons. The sequencing sample was made of peripheral blood. These receptors came from a man aged 70-80 years with acute or convalescent COVID-19. Both conserved end residues are part of each CDR3. The D gene is left open where the match is weak. Size is stated for part of the rows, as once, few or many counts, or as a class when the clone is expanded.

d_call j_call clone_size v_call cdr3_nt cdr3_aa
TRBD1 TRBJ1-2 . TRBV7-8 TGTGCCAGCAGCCCGACAGGGGGCGAGGGTGGCTACACCTTC CASSPTGGEGGYTF
. TRBJ1-3 . TRBV2 TGTGCCAGCAGTAGGGGGAATGGAAACACCATATATTTT CASSRGNGNTIYF
TRBD1 TRBJ2-1 . TRBV19 TGTGCCAGTAGTACGAACAGGGGGCATAGCTCCTACAATGAGCAGTTCTTC CASSTNRGHSSYNEQFF
TRBD2 TRBJ2-3 . TRBV27 TGTGCCAGCAGTTTATCCAGCGGGAGGGATACGCAGTATTTT CASSLSSGRDTQYF
TRBD1 TRBJ2-7 . TRBV4-1 TGCGCCAGCAGCCAAGCCGCCGGGACAGGGGGAATCTACGAGCAGTACTTC CASSQAAGTGGIYEQYF
. TRBJ2-1 . TRBV14 TGTGCCAGCAGCCAATGGCAGGGAGGTTACAATGAGCAGTTCTTC CASSQWQGGYNEQFF
. TRBJ1-2 . TRBV19 TGTGCCAGTAGCACACAGAGAACTAACTATGGCTACACCTTC CASSTQRTNYGYTF
. TRBJ1-5 . TRBV7-2 TGTGCCAGCAGCTTAAGCGAGGGTGGGCAGCCCCAGCATTTT CASSLSEGGQPQHF
TRBD2 TRBJ2-5 . TRBV10-3 TGTGCCATCAGTGGCGGGGGGCTCCAAGAGACCCAGTACTTC CAISGGGLQETQYF
TRBD2 TRBJ2-1 . TRBV19 TGTGCCAGTACCCCACTAGCGGGGGACAATGAGCAGTTCTTC CASTPLAGDNEQFF
. TRBJ1-1 few TRBV30 TGTGCCTGGAACCACAAGAACACTGAAGCTTTCTTT CAWNHKNTEAFF
TRBD1 TRBJ1-1 . TRBV28 TGTGCCAGCAGTTTGGGGACAGCGCCCCTGAACACTGAAGCTTTCTTT CASSLGTAPLNTEAFF
TRBD2 TRBJ2-7 . TRBV7-3 TGTGCCAGCAGCTCACAAGCGGGAGGAGCTTACGAGCAGTACTTC CASSSQAGGAYEQYF
. TRBJ2-5 once TRBV12-5 TGTGCTAGTGGTTTGGTGACTGGAGGTCAAGAGACCCAGTACTTC CASGLVTGGQETQYF
TRBD1 TRBJ1-5 . TRBV6-5 TGTGCCAGCAGTAGGGACAGCAGTAGCAATCAGCCCCAGCATTTT CASSRDSSSNQPQHF
. TRBJ2-2 . TRBV10-1 TGCGCCAGCAGGGGAACAGGGACCGGGGAGCTGTTTTTT CASRGTGTGELFF
. TRBJ1-5 few TRBV30 TGTGCCTGGAGTGTACGGGCGGGTCAGCCCCAGCATTTT CAWSVRAGQPQHF
TRBD1 TRBJ1-4 . TRBV7-6 TGTGCCAGCAGCATCGGGACAGAGAATAATGAAAAACTGTTTTTT CASSIGTENNEKLFF
. TRBJ2-1 once TRBV21-1 TGTGCCAGCAGCAGTCCTAGCGACTACTACAATGAGCAGTTCTTC CASSSPSDYYNEQFF
. TRBJ1-4 . TRBV5-1 TGCGCCAGCAGCTTAAAAAGGGGAGGGGAAAAACTGTTTTTT CASSLKRGGEKLFF
. TRBJ1-4 . TRBV19 TGTGCCAGTAGTATAGGTAACCAGCGGAGTGAAAAACTGTTTTTT CASSIGNQRSEKLFF
TRBD1 TRBJ1-1 . TRBV24-1 TGTGCCACCAGTATGCAATGGGGGGCAGGGGGGAACACTGAAGCTTTCTTT CATSMQWGAGGNTEAFF
. TRBJ1-4 . TRBV4-1 TGCGCCAGCAGTCCGACAGGCCTTAATGAAAAACTGTTTTTT CASSPTGLNEKLFF
TRBD1 TRBJ1-2 . TRBV6-1 TGTGCCAGCAGTGAATTAGTGGACAGGGGCTATGATGGCTACACCTTC CASSELVDRGYDGYTF
TRBD2 TRBJ2-7 . TRBV27 TGTGCCAGCAGTGCTAGCGGGAGAACTCCCGAGCAGTACTTC CASSASGRTPEQYF
TRBD1 TRBJ1-4 . TRBV9 TGTGCCAGCAGCAAACGTGGGGACAGGGATGAAAAACTGTTTTTT CASSKRGDRDEKLFF
TRBD2 TRBJ2-1 . TRBV5-4 TGTGCCAGCAGCTTGGTGGCGGGAGGTCGCTCCTACAATGAGCAGTTCTTC CASSLVAGGRSYNEQFF
TRBD1 TRBJ1-5 . TRBV4-1 TGCGCCAGCAGCCAAGGTTTTCAGGGGGCAGGCCAGCCCCAGCATTTT CASSQGFQGAGQPQHF
TRBD2 TRBJ2-1 . TRBV7-2 TGTGCCAGCAGCTTAACCGGACTAGCGGGCGATGAGCAGTTCTTC CASSLTGLAGDEQFF
. TRBJ2-7 once TRBV10-3 TGTGCCATCAGTGCCGACAGGGAGGCCTACGAGCAGTACTTC CAISADREAYEQYF
. TRBJ1-1 . TRBV12-3/TRBV12-4 TGTGCCAGCAGTTTTCAGGGCACGGCTTTCTTT CASSFQGTAFF
TRBD2 TRBJ2-1 . TRBV9 TGTGCCAGCAGCGCCCAATCTAGCGGCGTTTACAATGAGCAGTTCTTC CASSAQSSGVYNEQFF